Presented here are 22 T cell receptor beta chains from one specimen sequenced in a study of identical twins. TCRdb fed the 5' RACE reads into MiXCR, producing one record per CDR3 protein. The sample shows hundreds of thousands of distinct CDR3 sequences, 18% of them seen only once. In addition, the sample was reused for a study of T cells expressing NK-cell markers.

The sequenced sample consisted of PBMCs. All receptors come from a woman aged 18-29 years in good health.

The chain is built from TRBV5-1 and TRBJ2-1; D perhaps matches TRBD2 (5 bases). V lost 0 bases and J 10 bases, leaving 17 bases between the germline ends. Germline CDR1 and CDR2: SGHRS and YFSETQ. The CDR3 loop spans 15 amino acids. CDR3 region: CASSLGHDQLGEQFF. The CDR3 DNA reads TGCGCCAGCAGCTTGGGGCATGACCAACTAGGAGAGCAGTTCTTC.

This clonotype has just a few counts. The chain recombines TRBV4-2 with TRBJ2-1; D is uncertain. With 0 bases removed from V and 8 bases from J, the gap between germline ends came to 11 bases. CDR1 is LGHNA, CDR2 YNFKEQ, per germline. This CDR3 is built from 14 residues. CDR3 residues: CASSQEQPSYEQFF. Here the CDR3 DNA reads TGTGCCAGCAGCCAAGAGCAACCTTCCTATGAGCAGTTCTTC.

The sample holds a few counts of this clonotype. The rearrangement joins TRBV20-1 to TRBJ1-1, with TRBD1 matching 9 bases. In germline, CDR1 is DFQATT, CDR2 SNEGSKA (reference sequence). The CDR3 is 13 residues long. J lost 3 bases, V lost 3 bases, and 2 bases had no gene match. The CDR3 coding sequence is TGCAGTGCTAGGACAGGGGGAGACACTGAAGCTTTCTTT. This gives the protein CSARTGGDTEAFF.

This clonotype was seen at least ten times. The genes are TRBV12-3 or TRBV12-4 and TRBJ2-7; no definite D call. The CDR3 is made up of 11 amino acids. The V and J ends lost 6 bases and 6 bases respectively, with 9 bases between them. CDR3 region: CASSGSGEQYF. The DNA of the CDR3 is TGTGCCAGCAGCGGGTCTGGCGAGCAGTACTTC.

V gene TRBV6-1 combines with J gene TRBJ2-5; 9 nucleotides match TRBD1. Germline CDR1 reads MNHNS; CDR2 reads SASEGT. This CDR3 is built from 14 residues. The trim removed 7 bases at V and 3 bases at J, leaving 6 bases unmatched. The CDR3 DNA sequence: TGTGCCAGCATCCGGGACAGGGTTAAAGAGACCCAGTACTTC. This encodes CASIRDRVKETQYF.

J is TRBJ2-1 and V is TRBV5-1; D ambiguous. The germline gives CDR1 SGHRS, CDR2 YFSETQ. CDR3 length: 14 amino acids. V lost 0 bases, J lost 8 bases, and 12 bases lay in between. This chain's CDR3 is CASSLVGKDDEQFF. The CDR3 DNA reads TGCGCCAGCAGCTTGGTTGGAAAGGATGATGAGCAGTTCTTC. The whole variable domain, filled in from reference TRBV5-1 and TRBJ2-1, reads KAGVTQTPRYLIKTRGQQVTLSCSPISGHRSVSWYQQTPGQGLQFLFEYFSETQRNKGNFPGRFSGRQFSNSRSEMNVSTLELGDSALYLCASSLVGKDDEQFFGPGTRLTVL.

This clonotype has only a few counts. The V and J genes are TRBV29-1 and TRBJ2-7; D is unresolved. The CDR3 length is 13 residues. Trimming left V 7 bases short and J 5 bases short, with 18 bases between. CDR1 is SQVTM and CDR2 is ANQGSEA in the germline V gene. Here the CDR3 reads CSATQTAENEQYF. The CDR3 nucleotides are TGCAGCGCGACCCAAACCGCAGAGAACGAGCAGTACTTC.

This clonotype turned up a few times. This sequence joins TRBV6-1 and TRBJ2-1; a weak D match, TRBD2 (6 bases). CDR3 length equals 16 residues. Trimming stripped 6 bases from V and 0 bases from J, with 15 bases between. Germline CDR1 MNHNS, CDR2 SASEGT. CDR3 coding DNA: TGTGCCAGCAGACGCGAGCGGGCTAGCTCCTACAATGAGCAGTTCTTC. Its translation is CASRRERASSYNEQFF.

This clonotype was recorded once. This sequence joins TRBV12-3 or TRBV12-4 and TRBJ1-5; TRBD1 matches at 10 bases. Germline trimming cut 6 bases from V and 6 bases from J; bases unmatched to any gene: 5. The CDR3 is 14 amino acids. CDR3 sequence reads: CASSPRQGAQPQHF. In DNA, the CDR3 is TGTGCCAGCAGCCCAAGACAGGGGGCTCAGCCCCAGCATTTT.

This clonotype was picked up a small number of times. The chain uses TRBV9 and TRBJ1-1; TRBD1 matches 8 bases. Looked up from germline, CDR1 is SGDLS and CDR2 is YYNGEE. This CDR3 has 12 residues. V trimming: 4 bases; J trimming: 8 bases; junction bases outside the gene matches: 4. This chain's CDR3 is CASSMTGVEAFF. CDR3 nucleotide sequence: TGTGCCAGCAGCATGACAGGGGTGGAAGCTTTCTTT.

This clonotype occurred a few times. The rearrangement joins TRBV9 to TRBJ2-1; D is perhaps TRBD2 (6 bases). V gave up 2 bases and J gave up 6 bases, with 9 bases separating them. Germline V gene sequence: CDR1 SGDLS, CDR2 YYNGEE. The CDR3 is 13 amino acids. CDR3 nucleotide sequence: TGTGCCAGCAGCGTTCACGGGGGCAATGAGCAGTTCTTC. Amino acid sequence: CASSVHGGNEQFF.

This clonotype was seen a few times. The chain recombines TRBV5-1 with TRBJ2-3, with 12 bases fitting TRBD2. Germline CDR1 and CDR2: SGHRS and YFSETQ. The CDR3 has 18 amino acids. The V segment lost 0 bases and the J segment 2 bases; nucleotides outside the gene matches: 7. This CDR3 reads CASSLGLAGDNPTDTQYF. In DNA form, the CDR3 reads TGCGCCAGCAGCTTGGGACTAGCGGGGGATAACCCCACAGATACGCAGTATTTT. The variable domain in full, completed from reference TRBV5-1 and TRBJ2-3, reads KAGVTQTPRYLIKTRGQQVTLSCSPISGHRSVSWYQQTPGQGLQFLFEYFSETQRNKGNFPGRFSGRQFSNSRSEMNVSTLELGDSALYLCASSLGLAGDNPTDTQYFGPGTRLTVL.

This clonotype was seen only a few times. V usage is TRBV12-3 or TRBV12-4 and J usage is TRBJ2-2; D may match TRBD1 or TRBD2 (5 bases each). CDR3 length: 13 amino acids. Between the trimmed V and J ends, which lost 10 bases and 4 bases, there was a span of 13 bases. The CDR3 protein is CATNWGRTGELFF. The CDR3 DNA reads as TGTGCCACCAACTGGGGACGCACCGGGGAGCTGTTTTTT.

In this sample, this clonotype turned up a few times. This chain joins TRBV6-2 or TRBV6-3 and TRBJ2-1; D gene unclear. The germline CDR1 and CDR2 sequences are MNHEY and SVGEGT. V dropped 0 bases and J dropped 10 bases, with 10 bases sitting between them. This CDR3 is built from 13 residues. CDR3 loop: CASSYSIPAEQFF. CDR3 DNA: TGTGCCAGCAGTTACTCGATCCCTGCGGAGCAGTTCTTC.

CDR3 nucleotides: TGTGCCAGCAGCTTAGGTTCGGGGGCGGGGGAGACCCAGTACTTC. It encodes CASSLGSGAGETQYF. The V and J genes are TRBV11-2 and TRBJ2-5; perhaps D is TRBD1 or TRBD2 (6 bases each). V lost 1 base and J lost 5, with 14 bases in between. The CDR3 loop spans 15 amino acids. Germline V gene lookup returns CDR1 SGHAT and CDR2 FQNNGV.

This chain connects TRBV6-5 to TRBJ2-5, with D perhaps matching TRBD1 (6 bases). CDR1 is MNHEY, CDR2 SVGAGI, per germline. This CDR3 contains 16 residues. V was clipped by 2 bases and J by 2 bases, with 15 bases between them. This chain's CDR3 is CASSYMTGVGQETQYF. CDR3 in DNA: TGTGCCAGCAGTTACATGACAGGCGTTGGGCAAGAGACCCAGTACTTC.

Ten or more counts support this clonotype. The rearrangement joins TRBV12-3 or TRBV12-4 to TRBJ1-1; D not certain. The CDR3 is made up of 11 amino acids. Trimming pared 6 bases from V and 1 base from J, leaving 3 bases between. CDR3 amino acids: CASRRNTEAFF. The CDR3 bases are TGTGCCAGCAGACGGAACACTGAAGCTTTCTTT.

The rearrangement uses TRBV4-3 and TRBJ2-4; the D gene is possibly TRBD1 (6 bases). CDR3 length: 17 amino acids. V gave up 0 bases and J gave up 2 bases, with 14 bases separating them. The germline gives CDR1 LGHNA, CDR2 YSLEER. The CDR3 DNA follows: TGCGCCAGCAGCCAAGACCACAGGGTTCATTCCAAAAACATTCAGTACTTC. It yields the protein CASSQDHRVHSKNIQYF.

This clonotype was found once. V usage is TRBV4-2 and J usage is TRBJ2-1; the D gene is possibly TRBD2 (7 bases). V was cut by 1 base and J by 7 bases, with 20 bases left in between. This CDR3 region has 17 residues. The V gene's germline CDR1 is LGHNA and CDR2 YNFKEQ. The CDR3 reads CASSQAPGGGARNEQFF. CDR3 coding DNA: TGTGCCAGCAGCCAAGCCCCTGGGGGGGGGGCCAGGAATGAGCAGTTCTTC.

The chain joins TRBV20-1 to TRBJ2-1, with TRBD2 matching 11 bases. Germline CDR1 DFQATT, CDR2 SNEGSKA (reference sequence). With 0 bases clipped from V and 9 bases from J, the junction kept 7 bases outside the gene matches. The CDR3 spans 15 residues. The CDR3 bases are TGCAGTGCTAGAGACGGCACTAGCGGGAGAGCTGAGCAGTTCTTC. Protein product: CSARDGTSGRAEQFF.

The chain joins TRBV3-1 to TRBJ2-3; 8 nucleotides match TRBD1. The CDR3 consists of 17 residues. Germline V CDR1 and CDR2: LGHDT, YNNKEL (reference sequence). Trimming took 11 bases from V and 3 from J; bases not matched to a gene: 19. The CDR3 loop reads CACSQDRRTGRTDTQYF. CDR3 bases: TGTGCCTGCTCCCAAGATAGGCGGACAGGGAGAACAGATACGCAGTATTTT.

The gene calls are TRBV12-3 or TRBV12-4 and TRBJ1-3, with no clear D. V was pared by 7 bases and J by 0 bases, with 4 bases between. The CDR3 length is 12 residues. The CDR3, as DNA: TGTGCCAGCACGGTCTCTGGAAACACCATATATTTT. It translates to CASTVSGNTIYF.